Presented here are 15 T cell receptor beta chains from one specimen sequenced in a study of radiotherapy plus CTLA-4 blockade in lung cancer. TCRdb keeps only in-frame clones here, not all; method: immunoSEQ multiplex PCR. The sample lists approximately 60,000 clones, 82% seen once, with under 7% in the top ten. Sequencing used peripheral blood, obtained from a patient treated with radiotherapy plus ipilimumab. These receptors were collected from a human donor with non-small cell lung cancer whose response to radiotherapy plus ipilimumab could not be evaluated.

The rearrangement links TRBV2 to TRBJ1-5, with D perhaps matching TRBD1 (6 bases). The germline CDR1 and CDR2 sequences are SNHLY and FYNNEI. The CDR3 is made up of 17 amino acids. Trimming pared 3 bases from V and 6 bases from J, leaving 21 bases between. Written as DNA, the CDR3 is TGTGCCAGCAGTGAGGCGCAGGGTATTAGGGGGAGTCAGCCCCAGCATTTT. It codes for CASSEAQGIRGSQPQHF.

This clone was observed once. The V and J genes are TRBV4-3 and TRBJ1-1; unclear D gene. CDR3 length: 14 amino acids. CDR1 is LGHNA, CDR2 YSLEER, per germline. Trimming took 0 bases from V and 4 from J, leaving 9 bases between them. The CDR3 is CASSQDIRGTEAFF. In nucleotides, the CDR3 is TGCGCCAGCAGCCAAGACATCCGGGGCACTGAAGCTTTCTTT.

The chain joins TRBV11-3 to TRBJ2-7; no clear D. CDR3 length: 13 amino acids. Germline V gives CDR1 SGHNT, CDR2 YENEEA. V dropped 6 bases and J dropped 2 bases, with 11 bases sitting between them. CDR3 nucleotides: TGTGCCAGCAGTTCCGACTGGACCTACGAGCAGTACTTC. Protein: CASSSDWTYEQYF.

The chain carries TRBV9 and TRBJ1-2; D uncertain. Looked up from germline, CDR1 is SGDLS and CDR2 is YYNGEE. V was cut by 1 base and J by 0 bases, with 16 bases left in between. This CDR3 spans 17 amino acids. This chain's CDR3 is CASSVSSRQEANYGYTF. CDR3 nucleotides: TGTGCCAGCAGCGTATCCAGCAGGCAGGAAGCTAACTATGGCTACACCTTC.

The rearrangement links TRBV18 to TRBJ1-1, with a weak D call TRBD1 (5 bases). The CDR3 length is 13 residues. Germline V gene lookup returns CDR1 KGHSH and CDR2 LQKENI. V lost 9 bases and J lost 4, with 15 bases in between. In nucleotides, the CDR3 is TGTGCCAGAACCCAGGGACTGATCACTGAAGCTTTCTTT. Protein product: CARTQGLITEAFF.

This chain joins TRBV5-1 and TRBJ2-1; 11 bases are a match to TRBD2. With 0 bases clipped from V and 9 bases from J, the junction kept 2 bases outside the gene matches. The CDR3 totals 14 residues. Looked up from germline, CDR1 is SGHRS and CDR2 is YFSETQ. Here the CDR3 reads CASSLALAGVEQFF. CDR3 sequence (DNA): TGCGCCAGCAGCTTGGCACTAGCGGGAGTTGAGCAGTTCTTC. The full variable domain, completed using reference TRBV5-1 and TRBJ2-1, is KAGVTQTPRYLIKTRGQQVTLSCSPISGHRSVSWYQQTPGQGLQFLFEYFSETQRNKGNFPGRFSGRQFSNSRSEMNVSTLELGDSALYLCASSLALAGVEQFFGPGTRLTVL.

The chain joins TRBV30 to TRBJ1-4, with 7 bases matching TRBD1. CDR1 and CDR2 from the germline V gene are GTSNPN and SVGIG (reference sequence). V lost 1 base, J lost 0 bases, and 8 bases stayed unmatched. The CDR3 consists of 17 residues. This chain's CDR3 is CAWSAGTAVATNEKLFF. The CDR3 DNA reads TGTGCCTGGAGTGCCGGGACAGCAGTTGCAACTAATGAAAAACTGTTTTTT. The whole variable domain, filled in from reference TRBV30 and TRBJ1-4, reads SQTIHQWPATLVQPVGSPLSLECTVEGTSNPNLYWYRQAAGRGLQLLFYSVGIGQISSEVPQNLSASRPQDRQFILSSKKLLLSDSGFYLCAWSAGTAVATNEKLFFGSGTQLSVL.

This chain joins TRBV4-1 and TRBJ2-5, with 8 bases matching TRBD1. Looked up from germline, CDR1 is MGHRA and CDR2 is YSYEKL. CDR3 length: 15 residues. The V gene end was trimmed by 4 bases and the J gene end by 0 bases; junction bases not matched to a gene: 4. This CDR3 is CASSRLDRDQETQYF. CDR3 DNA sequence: TGCGCCAGCAGCCGCCTGGACAGGGACCAAGAGACCCAGTACTTC.

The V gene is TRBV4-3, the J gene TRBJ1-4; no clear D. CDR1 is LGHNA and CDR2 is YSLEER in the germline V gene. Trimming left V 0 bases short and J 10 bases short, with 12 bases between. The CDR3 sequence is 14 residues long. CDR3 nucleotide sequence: TGCGCCAGCAGCCAAGATGGGCGCGTGGGAAAACTGTTTTTT. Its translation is CASSQDGRVGKLFF.

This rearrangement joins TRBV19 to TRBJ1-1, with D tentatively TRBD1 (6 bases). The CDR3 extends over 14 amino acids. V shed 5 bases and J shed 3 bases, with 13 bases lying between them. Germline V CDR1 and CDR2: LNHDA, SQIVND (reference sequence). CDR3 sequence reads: CASSPGALDTEAFF. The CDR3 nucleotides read TGTGCCAGTAGTCCAGGGGCGCTGGACACTGAAGCTTTCTTT.

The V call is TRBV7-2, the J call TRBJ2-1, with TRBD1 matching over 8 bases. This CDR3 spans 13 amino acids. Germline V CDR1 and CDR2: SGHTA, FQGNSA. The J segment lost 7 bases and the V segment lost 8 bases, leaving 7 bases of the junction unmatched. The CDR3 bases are TGTGCCAGCGGCCAGGGGGCGCGGAATGAGCAGTTCTTC. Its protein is CASGQGARNEQFF.

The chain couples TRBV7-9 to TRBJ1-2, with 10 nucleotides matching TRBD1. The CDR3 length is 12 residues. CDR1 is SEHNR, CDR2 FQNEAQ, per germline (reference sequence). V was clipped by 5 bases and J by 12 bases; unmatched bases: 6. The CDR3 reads CASSTRQGANTF. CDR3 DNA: TGTGCCAGCAGCACCCGACAGGGGGCGAACACCTTC. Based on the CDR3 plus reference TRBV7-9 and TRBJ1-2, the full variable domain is DTGVSQNPRHKITKRGQNVTFRCDPISEHNRLYWYRQTLGQGPEFLTYFQNEAQLEKSRLLSDRFSAERPKGSFSTLEIQRTEQGDSAMYLCASSTRQGANTFGSGTRLTVV.

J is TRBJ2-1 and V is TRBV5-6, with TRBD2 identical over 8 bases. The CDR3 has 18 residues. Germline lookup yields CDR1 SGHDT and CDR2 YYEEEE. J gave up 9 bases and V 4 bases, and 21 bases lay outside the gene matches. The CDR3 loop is CASSPGLSGGPGVGEQFF. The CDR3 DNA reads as TGTGCCAGCAGCCCAGGACTCTCGGGAGGGCCGGGAGTGGGTGAGCAGTTCTTC.

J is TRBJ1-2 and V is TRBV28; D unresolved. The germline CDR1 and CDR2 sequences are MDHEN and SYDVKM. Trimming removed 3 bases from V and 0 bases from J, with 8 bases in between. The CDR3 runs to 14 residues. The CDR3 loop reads CASSFLVTNYGYTF. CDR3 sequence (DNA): TGTGCCAGCAGTTTCCTAGTTACTAACTATGGCTACACCTTC.

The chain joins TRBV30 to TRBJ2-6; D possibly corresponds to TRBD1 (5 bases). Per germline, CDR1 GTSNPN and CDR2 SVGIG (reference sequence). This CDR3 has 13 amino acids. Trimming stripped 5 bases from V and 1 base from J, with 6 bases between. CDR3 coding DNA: TGTGCCTGGCAGGGATCTGGGGCCAACGTCCTGACTTTC. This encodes CAWQGSGANVLTF.